This TCR beta chain was profiled in a study of blood T cell repertoires in COVID-19. Study overall: Researchers got acute and convalescent COVID-19 samples from the United States, Italy and Spain. The cDNA or gDNA used as material had been derived from T cells, B-cell-depleted T cells, or PBMCs.

Germline CDR1 is SGHAT and CDR2 is FQDESV (reference sequence). The CDR3 is 16 residues long. Germline trimming cut 7 bases from V and 2 bases from J; bases unmatched to any gene: 11. Recruits, aged about 18 to 95 years, lived in 25 or so US areas. Individuals in the exposed group had encountered a COVID-19 case within 2 weeks preceding study entry. TCRdb's table, derived via immunoSEQ multiplex PCR, lists solely in-frame clones and lacks some. The sample shows 200,000 to 250,000 clones, 90% of them seen only once. The TCR sequence derives from a man aged 25 to 40 who had been exposed to COVID-19. Sequencing used PBMCs or T cells enriched from blood (not recorded which). The chain recombines TRBV11-1 with TRBJ2-1; 7 bases line up with TRBD2. The CDR3 protein is CASTNIGRGTYNEQFF. CDR3 nucleotide sequence: TGTGCCAGCACCAACATAGGGAGGGGCACCTACAATGAGCAGTTCTTC.